The sequence of this T cell receptor beta chain was determined in a study of blood T cell repertoires in COVID-19. Turning to the study itself: Sources were T cells, B-cell-depleted T cells, or PBMCs; the material itself was cDNA or gDNA.

This clone was recorded once. Resolution of symptoms, clearance, or two negative PCRs was present in recovered Cohort 3 donors. Trimming took 0 bases from V and 6 from J, leaving 9 bases between them. CDR1 MNHNS and CDR2 SASEGT come from the germline V gene. This CDR3 spans 13 amino acids. Authors' analysis steps: Amplified reference gene primers provided the basis for estimating nucleated cell counts. The assay was immunoSEQ multiplex PCR, and TCRdb's table has in-frame clones only and misses some. The V and J calls and the clone size are those of that table, but D and trimming were determined from the DNA. The sample has 140,000 to 150,000 clones, roughly three quarters seen once; the top ten hold approximately 6%.

The receptor was isolated from a woman aged 50 to 60 who had recovered from COVID-19. The V gene is TRBV6-1, the J gene TRBJ2-7, with D uncertain. Sample: PBMCs or T cells enriched from blood (not recorded which). The CDR3 is CASSEATVGEQYF. The CDR3 DNA follows: TGTGCCAGCAGTGAAGCCACAGTGGGCGAGCAGTACTTC.